This TCR beta chain was captured in a study of response to subunit inactivated influenza vaccine. Using its own MiXCR run on the RT-PCR reads, TCRdb lists one record per CDR3 protein. This table holds under 750,000 distinct CDR3 sequences, about 10% found once. Germline values: CDR1 SGHRS, CDR2 YFSETQ. V lost 0 bases and J lost 0, with 8 bases in between. This CDR3 is 15 amino acids long. This rearrangement joins TRBV5-1 to TRBJ2-3; D unclear. The receptor was derived from a man aged 45-65 years who received an inactivated influenza vaccine. Sequenced material: PBMCs from blood, taken on the day of vaccination. In DNA form, the CDR3 reads TGCGCCAGCAGCTTGGAGGGCAAAAGCACAGATACGCAGTATTTT. It yields the protein CASSLEGKSTDTQYF.